What follows describes a single T cell receptor (beta chain). The data stem from a study of patients and donors after allogeneic stem cell transplantation. This CDR3 spans 15 amino acids. The germline gives CDR1 LGHNA, CDR2 YNFKEQ. V lost 0 bases and J 3 bases, leaving 12 bases between the germline ends. TCRdb passed the RT-PCR reads through MiXCR, listing each CDR3 protein once. Among around 160,000 distinct CDR3 sequences, 30% were seen once, and the ten largest hold 2.5% to 3.5%. The chain employs TRBV4-2 and TRBJ2-7; D is uncertain. The sequence derives from a human donor who was either an allogeneic HSCT recipient or a stem cell or donor lymphocyte infusion donor (not recorded which). It is not recorded whose cells these are; they may come from a transplant donor. Sequencing was carried out using blood, either unsorted or a sorted T cell fraction (not recorded which). The DNA of the CDR3 is TGTGCCAGCAGCCAAGATGGAAGTCCCGTCTACGAGCAGTACTTC. Amino acids: CASSQDGSPVYEQYF.